This T cell receptor (beta chain) was captured in a study of shared clonotypes between healthy human individuals. Study conclusions and caveats: Genetic and exposure-history diversity was limited by the small donor number. Richness estimates generally favored naive over memory subsets. Naive CD4 clonotypes overlapped across several donors at roughly 5.1%.

In germline, CDR1 is SQVTM, CDR2 ANQGSEA. The CDR3 is 15 amino acids. Unmatched junction bases numbered 11, after V lost 4 bases and J lost 4 bases. This clone has a single count. The antigen is undetermined. Sequencing used immunoSEQ multiplex PCR; TCRdb keeps in-frame clones, though not all of them. This sample has some 1,600,000 clones; roughly 98% occur once, and the top ten carry roughly 0.45%. The specimen was naive CD4+ T cells sorted from blood. Subset: CD45RA+ positively selected. The source is a man aged 30 to 45 in good health. The chain has TRBV29-1 and TRBJ2-7, with 9 bases identical to TRBD1. The CDR3: CSVAATGTGLYEQYF. CDR3 DNA: TGCAGCGTTGCCGCAACCGGGACAGGGTTGTACGAGCAGTACTTC.